The clone carrying this T cell receptor beta chain is classed as medium-sized by frequency. TCRdb re-called the 10x single-cell sequencing reads and catalogs CDR3 proteins one per entry, DNA excluded. This table holds under 1,500 distinct CDR3 sequences. This entry is derived from a study of CD8 T cells in cerebrospinal fluid in Alzheimer's disease. What was sequenced was cerebrospinal fluid. This receptor was obtained from a human donor with mild cognitive impairment.

The CDR3 is CASSTDEGTEAFF. V usage is TRBV12-3 or TRBV12-4 and J usage is TRBJ1-1. This CDR3 comprises 13 residues.